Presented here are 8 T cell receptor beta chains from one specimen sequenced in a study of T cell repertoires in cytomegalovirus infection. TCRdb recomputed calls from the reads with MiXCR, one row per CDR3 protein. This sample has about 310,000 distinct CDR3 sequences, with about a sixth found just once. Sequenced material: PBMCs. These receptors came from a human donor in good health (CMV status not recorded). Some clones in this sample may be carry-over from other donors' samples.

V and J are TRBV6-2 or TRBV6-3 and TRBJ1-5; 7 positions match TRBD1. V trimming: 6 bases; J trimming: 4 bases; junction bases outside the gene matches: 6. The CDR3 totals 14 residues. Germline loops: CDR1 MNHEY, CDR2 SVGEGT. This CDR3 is CASRPDRENQPQHF. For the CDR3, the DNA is TGTGCCAGCAGACCCGACAGGGAGAATCAGCCCCAGCATTTT.

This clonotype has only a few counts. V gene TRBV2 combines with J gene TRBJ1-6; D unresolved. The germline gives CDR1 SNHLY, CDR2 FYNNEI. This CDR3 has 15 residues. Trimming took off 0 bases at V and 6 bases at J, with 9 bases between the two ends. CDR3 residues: CASSEATTRNSPLHF. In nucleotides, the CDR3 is TGTGCCAGCAGTGAAGCAACGACACGTAATTCACCCCTCCACTTT.

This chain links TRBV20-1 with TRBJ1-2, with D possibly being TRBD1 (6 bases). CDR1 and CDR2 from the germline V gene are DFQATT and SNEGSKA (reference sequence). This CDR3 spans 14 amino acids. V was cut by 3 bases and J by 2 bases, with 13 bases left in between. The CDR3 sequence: CSASRGGENYGYTF. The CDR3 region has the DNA TGCAGTGCTAGCCGAGGGGGGGAAAACTATGGCTACACCTTC.

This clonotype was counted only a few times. The CDR3 coding sequence is TGTGCCAGCACTCCACGGGGACTCTATGGCTACACCTTC. Translation gives CASTPRGLYGYTF. V is TRBV6-6 and J is TRBJ1-2; D perhaps matches TRBD1 (5 bases). The CDR3 runs to 13 residues. V lost 7 bases and J 4 bases, leaving 13 bases between the germline ends. Germline CDR1 and CDR2: MNHNY and SVGAGI (reference sequence).

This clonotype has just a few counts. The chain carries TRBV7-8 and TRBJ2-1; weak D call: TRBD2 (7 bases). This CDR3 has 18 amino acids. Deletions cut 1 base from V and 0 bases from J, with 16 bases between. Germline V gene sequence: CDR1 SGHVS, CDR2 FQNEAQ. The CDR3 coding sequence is TGTGCCAGCAGCTTAGGGGTCGGGGGGCCAAGCTCCTACAATGAGCAGTTCTTC. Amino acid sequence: CASSLGVGGPSSYNEQFF.

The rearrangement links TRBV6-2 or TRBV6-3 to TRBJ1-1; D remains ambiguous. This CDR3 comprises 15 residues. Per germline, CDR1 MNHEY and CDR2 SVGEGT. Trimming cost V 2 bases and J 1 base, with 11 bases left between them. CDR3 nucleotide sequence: TGTGCCAGCAGTTACCTGGGCAGGAGGAACACTGAAGCTTTCTTT. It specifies CASSYLGRRNTEAFF.

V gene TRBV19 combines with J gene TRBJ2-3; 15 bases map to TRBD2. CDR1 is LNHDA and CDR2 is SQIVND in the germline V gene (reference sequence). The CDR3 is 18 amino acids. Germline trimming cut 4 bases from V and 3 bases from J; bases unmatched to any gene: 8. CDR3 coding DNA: TGTGCCAGTAGTACAGGACTAGCGGGGGGGCCCTGGACAGATACGCAGTATTTT. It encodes CASSTGLAGGPWTDTQYF.

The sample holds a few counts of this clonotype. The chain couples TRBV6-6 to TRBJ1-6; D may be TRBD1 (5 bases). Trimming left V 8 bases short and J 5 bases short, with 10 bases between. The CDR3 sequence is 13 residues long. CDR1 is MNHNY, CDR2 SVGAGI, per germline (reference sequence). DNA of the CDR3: TGTGCCAGCGGTGGGGCTGATAATTCACCCCTCCACTTT. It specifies CASGGADNSPLHF.